This T cell receptor beta chain is from a study of T cell responses to AZD1222 COVID-19 vaccine (dated by TCRdb to 2020 to 2023). Turning to the overall study: A total of approximately 230 trial participants underwent TCR sequencing, of whom around 200 received two doses of AZD1222 and about 26 received two doses of the MenACWY control vaccine. Trial participants were enrolled by age into subgroups of 18-55, 56-69 and 70-plus years, and around 150, 28 and 57 TCR-sequenced participants, respectively, were included in these subgroups. The full study reports these points: The 56-69-year group was small, and its depth increase did not reach significance, likely because of low power. Vaccine-associated CD4 TCRs spanned the whole spike protein, with dominant responses in regions 160-218 and 743-854. Conclusions about previously exposed vaccinees were limited because only a handful of AZD1222 recipients were SARS-CoV-2 seropositive at baseline. Spike-specific TCR breadth and depth rose significantly after two AZD1222 doses compared with day 0 and with MenACWY recipients. Epitopes outside the regions mutated in the B.1.351 and B.1.1.7 variants were reportedly recognized by nearly half of the unique spike-specific TCRs. Participants were mostly white British, with more females than males. The authors suggested clonal diversity may have been underestimated. No day 14 peak-response samples were available, so repertoires were characterized only after the peak T cell response.

This clone was seen once. No cognate antigen has been identified for it. Base qualities are not recorded, but no much larger clone differs from it by a single base. The CDR3 regions of human TCRbeta chains were analyzed by immunosequencing. The authors processed their data as follows. Repertoire TCRs were matched against a reference library of SARS-CoV-2-specific TCRs generated with the MIRA antigen-specificity platform. Breadth was defined as the fraction of unique TCRs that were SARS-CoV-2-associated. Depth was defined as the fraction of total T cells that were SARS-CoV-2-associated. Each spike-specific TCR was assigned to its reactive spike region and to a CD4 or CD8 class using the MIRA data. Log10-transformed breadth and depth values were compared by one-way ANOVA with Sidak's multiple comparisons tests. Held by TCRdb, this immuneACCESS table contains in-frame sequences only and omits some clones. Under half of the omission traces to an unresolved V gene where checked; the cause of the rest is unknown. The V and J calls and clone size were taken over from that table, and D and trimming were inferred from the DNA. This sample is represented by roughly 25,000 clones; around 87% of them were singletons. Roughly 7.5% of the sample lies in the top ten.

Read against the paper, the sample's time point label means: about 28 days (+/-7) after the second vaccine dose. AZD1222 recipients whose second dose came at about 4 weeks and those whose second dose came at about 12 weeks were combined into one group, since spike-specific TCR depth and breadth did not differ between the two schedules. Samples from vaccinated people were obtained from the UK trials COV001 and COV002, which included a single-blind randomized controlled phase 2/3 trial of AZD1222 (ChAdOx1 nCoV-19) in healthy adults. For TCRbeta chain sequencing, PBMC samples were collected from trial participants at day 0 and at day 28 after the second dose. This sample comprised peripheral blood, obtained 28 days after the second AZD1222 dose. The sequence derives from an adult who received the AZD1222 COVID-19 vaccine.

CDR3 sequence: CSVVSGQTYNEQFF. The DNA sequence is TGCAGCGTGGTCTCGGGACAGACCTACAATGAGCAGTTCTTC. The chain is encoded by TRBV29-1 joined to TRBJ2-1, with 7 bases in between that match TRBD1. At the junction V is shortened by 6 bases and J by 2 bases; bases outside the gene matches: 7. CDR3 length: 14 amino acids, cysteine to phenylalanine. Of the read, only the CDR3 DNA is kept; its 42 bases are in frame from base 1. CDR1 and CDR2 are read off the germline V gene as SQVTM and ANQGSEA.